The clone carrying this TCR beta chain occurred a few times. The antigen is undetermined. The sample carries other DNA sequences with the same CDR3. The germline CDR1 and CDR2 sequences are SGHTA and FQGNSA. The CDR3 has 13 residues. V dropped 0 bases and J dropped 9 bases, with 9 bases sitting between them. The study reverse transcribed the entire isolated RNA, so it sequenced expressed TCRB transcripts. Here immunoSEQ multiplex PCR was the method, and the copy in TCRdb shows in-frame clones only, minus some. Here the sample spans around 710,000 clones, under 15% being singletons. This specimen comes from a study of beta chain features in type 1 diabetes. Points from the study as a whole: A PCR bias possibly favoring shorter templates would apply equally to patients and controls. The analysis here could not establish whether HLA type shapes TCRB rearrangement. TCRB CDR3s were moderately but significantly shorter in Type 1 diabetes patients in all four CD4+ subsets. Within the patient group, naive, central memory and Treg TCRB repertoires appeared more similar to each other than within healthy donors.

Input material: naive CD4+ T cells from blood. The rearrangement uses TRBV7-2 and TRBJ2-1; D call uncertain. The receptor comes from a man younger than 45 with type 1 diabetes. DNA for the CDR3: TGTGCCAGCAGCTTAGCTTTCTCGAGTGAGCAGTTCTTC. The encoded protein is CASSLAFSSEQFF.